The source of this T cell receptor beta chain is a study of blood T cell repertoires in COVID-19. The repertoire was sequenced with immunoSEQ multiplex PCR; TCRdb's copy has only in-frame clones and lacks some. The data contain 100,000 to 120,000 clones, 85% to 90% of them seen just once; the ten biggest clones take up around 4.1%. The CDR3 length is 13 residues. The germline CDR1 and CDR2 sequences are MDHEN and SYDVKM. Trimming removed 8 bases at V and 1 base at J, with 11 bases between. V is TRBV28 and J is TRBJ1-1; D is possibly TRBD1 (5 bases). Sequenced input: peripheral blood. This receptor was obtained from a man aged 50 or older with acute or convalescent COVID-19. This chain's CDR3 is CASARVANTEAFF. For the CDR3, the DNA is TGTGCCAGCGCCAGGGTTGCGAACACTGAAGCTTTCTTT.